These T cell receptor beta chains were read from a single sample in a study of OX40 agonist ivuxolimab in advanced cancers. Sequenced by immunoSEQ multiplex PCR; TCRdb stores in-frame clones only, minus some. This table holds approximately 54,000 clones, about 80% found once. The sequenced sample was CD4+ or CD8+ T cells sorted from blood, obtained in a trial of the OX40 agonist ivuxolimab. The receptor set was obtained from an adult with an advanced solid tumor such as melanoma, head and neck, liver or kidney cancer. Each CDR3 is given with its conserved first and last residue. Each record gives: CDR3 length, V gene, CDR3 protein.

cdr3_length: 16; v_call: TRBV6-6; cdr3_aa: CASSYSEIAGARRRFF
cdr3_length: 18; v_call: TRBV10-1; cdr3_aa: CASSEIGPVVLVGEKLFF
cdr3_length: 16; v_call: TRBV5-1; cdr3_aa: CASSVNRGPSTDTQYF
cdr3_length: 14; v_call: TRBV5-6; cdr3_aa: CASSSGTGNTEAFF
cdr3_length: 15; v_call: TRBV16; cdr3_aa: CASSQSWTGDQPQHF
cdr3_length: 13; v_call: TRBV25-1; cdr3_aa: CASMTGGLDEQFF
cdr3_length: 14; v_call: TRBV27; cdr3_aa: CASSLTGYNSPLHF
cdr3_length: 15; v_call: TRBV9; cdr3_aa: CASSVGTGGSYEQYF
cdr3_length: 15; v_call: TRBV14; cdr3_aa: CASSQDLGGQREQYF
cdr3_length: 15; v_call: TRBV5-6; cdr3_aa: CASRAGTGSGEKLFF
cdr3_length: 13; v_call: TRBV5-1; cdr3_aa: CASSLDSKNIQYF
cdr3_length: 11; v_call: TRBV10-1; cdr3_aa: CASPPTSPLHF
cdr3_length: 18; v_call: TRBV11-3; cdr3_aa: CASSLPFLGLGPTGCRTF
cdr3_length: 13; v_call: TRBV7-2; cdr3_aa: CASTLGGGGELFF
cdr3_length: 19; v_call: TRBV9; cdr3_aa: CASSLNGETGAGGANVLTF
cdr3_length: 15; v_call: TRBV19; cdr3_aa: CASSQPAGNSYEQYF
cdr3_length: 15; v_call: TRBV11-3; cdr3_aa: CASSPSGGAHYEQYF
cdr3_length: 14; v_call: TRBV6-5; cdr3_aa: CASSYAGGNTEAFF
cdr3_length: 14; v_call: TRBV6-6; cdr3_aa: CASSYSHWNSPLHF
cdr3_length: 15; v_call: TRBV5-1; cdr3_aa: CASSEGQGINQPQHF
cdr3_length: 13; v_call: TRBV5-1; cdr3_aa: CASSKAGGETQYF
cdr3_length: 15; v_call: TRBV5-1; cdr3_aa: CASSPGTTAYNEQFF
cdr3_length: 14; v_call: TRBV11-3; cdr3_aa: CASSLEGSYNEQFF
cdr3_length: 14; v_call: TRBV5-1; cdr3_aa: CASSSPGLRGTQYF
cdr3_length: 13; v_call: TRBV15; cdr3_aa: CATSRAPGDEQYF
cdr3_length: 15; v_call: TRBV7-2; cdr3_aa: CASSLVRGGQETQYF
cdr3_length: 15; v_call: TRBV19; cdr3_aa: CASSIDLSDPLGYTF
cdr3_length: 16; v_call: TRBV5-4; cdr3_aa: CASSLGSVSIGYGYTF
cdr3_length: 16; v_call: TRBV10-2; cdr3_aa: CASTKDRGNMNTEAFF
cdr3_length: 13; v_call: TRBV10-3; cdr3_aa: CAISHGANQPQHF
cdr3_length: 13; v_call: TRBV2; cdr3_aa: CASTLGGDYEQYF
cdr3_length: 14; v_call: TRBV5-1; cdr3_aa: CASSFGRGGYGYTF
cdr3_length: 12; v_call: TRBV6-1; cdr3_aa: CASSVWVGELFF
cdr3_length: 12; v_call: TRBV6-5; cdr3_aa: CASSHPNSPLHF
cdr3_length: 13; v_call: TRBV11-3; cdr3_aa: CASSSGPTDTQYF
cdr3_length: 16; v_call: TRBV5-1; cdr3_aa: CASSLTLRTGGHEQYF
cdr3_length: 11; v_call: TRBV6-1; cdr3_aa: CASRISNEQFF
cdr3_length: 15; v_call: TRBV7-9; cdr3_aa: CASSVSGANTGELFF
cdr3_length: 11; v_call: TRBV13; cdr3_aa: CASSLANTIYF
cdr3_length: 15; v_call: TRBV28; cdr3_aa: CASLASGGSTDTQYF
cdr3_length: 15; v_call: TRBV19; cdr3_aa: CASSWLDRGSDEQFF
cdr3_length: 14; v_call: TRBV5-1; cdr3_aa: CASSFNRQDGELFF
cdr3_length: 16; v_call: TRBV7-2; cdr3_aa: CASSLVVGLGAETQYF
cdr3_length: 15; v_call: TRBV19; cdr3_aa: CASSPPGAENSPLHF
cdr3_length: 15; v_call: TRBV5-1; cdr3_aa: CASSLGGGLIDTQYF
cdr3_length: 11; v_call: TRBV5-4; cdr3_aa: CASSLVDEQYF
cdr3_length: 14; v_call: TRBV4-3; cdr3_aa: CASSQDYWTYGYTF
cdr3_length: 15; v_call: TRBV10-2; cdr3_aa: CASSTATGGLNEQFF
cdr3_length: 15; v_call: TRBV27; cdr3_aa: CASRASGGAGETQYF
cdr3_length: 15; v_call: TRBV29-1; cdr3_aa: CSVADGILGNQPQHF
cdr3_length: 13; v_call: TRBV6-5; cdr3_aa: CACRQAPNQPQHF
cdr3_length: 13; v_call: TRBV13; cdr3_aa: CASSLAGANVLTF
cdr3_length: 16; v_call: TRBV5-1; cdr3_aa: CASTGLAGGSTDTQYF
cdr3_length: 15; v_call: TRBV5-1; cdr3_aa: CASSIGQGQTDTQYF
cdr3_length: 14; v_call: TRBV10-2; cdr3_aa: CASSVSGTAYEQYF